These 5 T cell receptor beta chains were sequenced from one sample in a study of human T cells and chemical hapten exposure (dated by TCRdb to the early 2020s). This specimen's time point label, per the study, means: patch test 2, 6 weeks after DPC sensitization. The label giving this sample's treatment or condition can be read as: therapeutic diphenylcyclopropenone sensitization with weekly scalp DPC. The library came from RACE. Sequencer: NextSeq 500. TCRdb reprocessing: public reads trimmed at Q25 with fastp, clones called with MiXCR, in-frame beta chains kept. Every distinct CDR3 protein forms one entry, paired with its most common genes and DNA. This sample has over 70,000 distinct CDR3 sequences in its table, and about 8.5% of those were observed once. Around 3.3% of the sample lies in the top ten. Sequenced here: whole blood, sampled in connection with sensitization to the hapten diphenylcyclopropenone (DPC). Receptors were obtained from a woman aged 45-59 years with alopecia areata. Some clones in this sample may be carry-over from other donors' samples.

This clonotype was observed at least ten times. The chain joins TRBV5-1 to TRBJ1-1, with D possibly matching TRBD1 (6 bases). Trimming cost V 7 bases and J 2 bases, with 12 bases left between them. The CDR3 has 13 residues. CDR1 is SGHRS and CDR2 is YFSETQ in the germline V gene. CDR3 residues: CASGETGNTEAFF. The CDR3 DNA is TGCGCCAGCGGGGAGACAGGAAACACTGAAGCTTTCTTT.

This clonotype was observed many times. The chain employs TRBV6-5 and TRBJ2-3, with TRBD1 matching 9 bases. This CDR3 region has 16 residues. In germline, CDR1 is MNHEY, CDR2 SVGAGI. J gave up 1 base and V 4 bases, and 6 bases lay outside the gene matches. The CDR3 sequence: CASSFYRGQGTDTQYF. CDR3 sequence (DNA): TGTGCCAGCAGTTTCTACAGGGGGCAAGGCACAGATACGCAGTATTTT.

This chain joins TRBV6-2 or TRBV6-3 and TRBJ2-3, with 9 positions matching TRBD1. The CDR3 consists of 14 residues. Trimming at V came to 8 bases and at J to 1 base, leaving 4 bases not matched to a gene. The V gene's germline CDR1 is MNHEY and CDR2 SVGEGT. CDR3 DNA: TGTGCCAGCCGTCGGACAGGGGGCACAGATACGCAGTATTTT. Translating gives CASRRTGGTDTQYF.

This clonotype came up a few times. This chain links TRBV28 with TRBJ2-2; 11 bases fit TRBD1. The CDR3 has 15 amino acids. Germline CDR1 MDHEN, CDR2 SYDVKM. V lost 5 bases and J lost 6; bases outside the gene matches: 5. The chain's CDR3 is CASSPPGQGAGELFF. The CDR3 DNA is TGTGCCAGCAGTCCTCCGGGACAGGGGGCCGGGGAGCTGTTTTTT.

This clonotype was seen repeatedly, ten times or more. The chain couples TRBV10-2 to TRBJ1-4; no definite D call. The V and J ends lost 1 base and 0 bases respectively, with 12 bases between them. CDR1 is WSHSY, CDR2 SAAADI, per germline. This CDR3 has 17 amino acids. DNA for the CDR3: TGCGCCAGCAGTGAGTTCAGTTTACGGGCAACTAATGAAAAACTGTTTTTT. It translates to CASSEFSLRATNEKLFF.